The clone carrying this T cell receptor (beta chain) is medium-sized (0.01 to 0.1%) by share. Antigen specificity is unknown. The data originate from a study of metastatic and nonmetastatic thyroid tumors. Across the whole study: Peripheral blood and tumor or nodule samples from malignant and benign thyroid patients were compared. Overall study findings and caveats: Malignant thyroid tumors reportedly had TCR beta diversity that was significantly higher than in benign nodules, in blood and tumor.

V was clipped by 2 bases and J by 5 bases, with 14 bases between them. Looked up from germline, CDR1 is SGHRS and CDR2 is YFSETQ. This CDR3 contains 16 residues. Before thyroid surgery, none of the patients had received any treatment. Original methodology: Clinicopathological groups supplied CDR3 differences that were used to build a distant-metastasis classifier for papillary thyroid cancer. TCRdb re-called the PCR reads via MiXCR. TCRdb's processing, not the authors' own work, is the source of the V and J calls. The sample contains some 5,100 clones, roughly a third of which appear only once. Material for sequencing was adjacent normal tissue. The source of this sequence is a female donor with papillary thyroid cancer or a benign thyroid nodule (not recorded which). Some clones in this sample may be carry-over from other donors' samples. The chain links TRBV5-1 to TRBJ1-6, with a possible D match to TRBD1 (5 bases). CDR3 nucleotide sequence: TGCGCCAGCAGCTTCGGGGACCGTCCGAATAATTCACCCCTCCACTTT. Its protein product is CASSFGDRPNNSPLHF.